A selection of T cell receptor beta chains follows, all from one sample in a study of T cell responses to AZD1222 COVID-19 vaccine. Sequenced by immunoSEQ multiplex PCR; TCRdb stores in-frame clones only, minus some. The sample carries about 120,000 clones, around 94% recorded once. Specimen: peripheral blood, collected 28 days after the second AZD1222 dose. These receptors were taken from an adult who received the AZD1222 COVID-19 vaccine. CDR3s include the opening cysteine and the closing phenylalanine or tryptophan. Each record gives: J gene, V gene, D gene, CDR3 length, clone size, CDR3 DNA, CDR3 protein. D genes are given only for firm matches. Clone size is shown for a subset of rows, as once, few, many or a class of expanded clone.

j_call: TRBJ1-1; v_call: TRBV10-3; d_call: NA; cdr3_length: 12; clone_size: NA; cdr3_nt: TGTGCCACCCTAGGGGGGAACACTGAAGCTTTCTTT; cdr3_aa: CATLGGNTEAFF
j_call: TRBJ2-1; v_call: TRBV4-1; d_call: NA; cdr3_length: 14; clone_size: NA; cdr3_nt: TGCGCCAGCAGCCAAGATGGCCTAGCTTATGAGCAGTTCTTC; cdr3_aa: CASSQDGLAYEQFF
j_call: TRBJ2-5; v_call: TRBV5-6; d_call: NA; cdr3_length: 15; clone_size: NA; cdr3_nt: TGTGCCAGCAGCTGGGAGGGGGTTCTGGTGGAGACCCAGTACTTC; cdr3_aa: CASSWEGVLVETQYF
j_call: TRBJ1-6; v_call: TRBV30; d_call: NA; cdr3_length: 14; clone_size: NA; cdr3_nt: TGTGCCTGGAGTACCGGGCCAGTTAATTCACCCCTCCACTTT; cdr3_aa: CAWSTGPVNSPLHF
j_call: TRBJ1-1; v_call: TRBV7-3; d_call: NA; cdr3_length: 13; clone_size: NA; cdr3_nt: TGTGCCAGCAGCTCGAAGCTGAACACTGAAGCTTTCTTT; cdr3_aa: CASSSKLNTEAFF
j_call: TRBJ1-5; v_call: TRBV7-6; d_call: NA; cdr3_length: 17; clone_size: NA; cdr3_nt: TGTGCCAGCAGCTTATTGGGCAGGGGCCGTAGCAATCAGCCCCAGCATTTT; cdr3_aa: CASSLLGRGRSNQPQHF
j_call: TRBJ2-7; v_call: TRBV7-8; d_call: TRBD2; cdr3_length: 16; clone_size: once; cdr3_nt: TGTGCCAGCAGCGTATCCGGGACTAGCGGCTCCTACGAGCAGTACTTC; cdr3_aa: CASSVSGTSGSYEQYF
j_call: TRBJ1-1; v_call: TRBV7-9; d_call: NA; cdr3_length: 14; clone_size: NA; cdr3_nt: TGTGCCAGCAGCTTTCGATGGGGGAACACTGAAGCTTTCTTT; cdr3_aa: CASSFRWGNTEAFF
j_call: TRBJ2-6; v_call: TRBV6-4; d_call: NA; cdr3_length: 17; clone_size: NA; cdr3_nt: TGTGCCAGCAGTGCCGGACCTGGGAGCTCTGGGGCCAACGTCCTGACTTTC; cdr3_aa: CASSAGPGSSGANVLTF
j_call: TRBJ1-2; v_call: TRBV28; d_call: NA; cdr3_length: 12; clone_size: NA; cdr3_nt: TGTGCCATCCAGGGGCTCGGCTATGGCTACACCTTC; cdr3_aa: CAIQGLGYGYTF
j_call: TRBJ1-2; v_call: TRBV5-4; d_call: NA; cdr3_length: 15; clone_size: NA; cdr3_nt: TGTGCCAGCAGCTTGGACCCGGACGGCTCCTATGGCTACACCTTC; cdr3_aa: CASSLDPDGSYGYTF
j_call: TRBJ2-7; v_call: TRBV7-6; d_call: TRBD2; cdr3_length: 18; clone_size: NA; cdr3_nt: TGTGCCAGCAGCTTAAGGGCTAGCGGAGCAAACCTGGGTGGCGAGCAGTACTTC; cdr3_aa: CASSLRASGANLGGEQYF
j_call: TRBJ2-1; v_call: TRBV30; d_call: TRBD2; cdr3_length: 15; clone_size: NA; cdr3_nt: TGTGCCTGGAGTTTCGGGACTAGCGGGAGCAATGAGCAGTTCTTC; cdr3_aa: CAWSFGTSGSNEQFF
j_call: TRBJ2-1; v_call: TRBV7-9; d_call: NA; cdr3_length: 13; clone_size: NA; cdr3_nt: TGTGCCAGCAGCCCGTCCTTGGGGAATGAGCAGTTCTTC; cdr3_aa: CASSPSLGNEQFF
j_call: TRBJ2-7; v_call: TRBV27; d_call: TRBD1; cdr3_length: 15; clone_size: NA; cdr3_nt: TGTGCCAGCAGTTTAAGGGACAGGGTGTCCTACGAGCAGTACTTC; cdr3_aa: CASSLRDRVSYEQYF
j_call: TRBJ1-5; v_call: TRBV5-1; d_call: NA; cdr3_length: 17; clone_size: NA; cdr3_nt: TGCGCCAGCAGCTTGGAAGCGGTCAACGTCGGGTCGGGGCCCCAGCATTTT; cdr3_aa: CASSLEAVNVGSGPQHF
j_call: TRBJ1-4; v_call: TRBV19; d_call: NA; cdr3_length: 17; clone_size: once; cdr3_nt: TGTGCCAGTAGTATAGCTCCGCGAAGGGTCCAAAATGAAAAACTGTTTTTT; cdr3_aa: CASSIAPRRVQNEKLFF
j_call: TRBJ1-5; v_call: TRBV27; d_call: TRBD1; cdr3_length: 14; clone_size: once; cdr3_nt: TGTGCCAGCAGTGACAGGGAGGGAGATCAGCCCCAGCATTTT; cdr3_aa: CASSDREGDQPQHF
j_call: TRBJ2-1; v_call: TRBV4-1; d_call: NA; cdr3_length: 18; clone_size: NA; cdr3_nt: TGCGCCAGCAGCCAACAAGACCTTCTTGCTAGCTCCTACAATGAGCAGTTCTTC; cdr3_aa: CASSQQDLLASSYNEQFF
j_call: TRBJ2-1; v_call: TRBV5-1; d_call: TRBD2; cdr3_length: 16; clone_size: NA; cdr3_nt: TGCGCCAGCAGCTTGGCTGCGGGAGGGCTCTACAATGAGCAGTTCTTC; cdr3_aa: CASSLAAGGLYNEQFF
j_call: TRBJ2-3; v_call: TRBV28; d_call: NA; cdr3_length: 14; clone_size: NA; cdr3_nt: TGTGCCAGCAGTTTATCCTCCTCCACAGATACGCAGTATTTT; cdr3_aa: CASSLSSSTDTQYF
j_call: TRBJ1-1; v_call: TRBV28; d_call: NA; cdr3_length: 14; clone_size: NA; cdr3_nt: TGTGCCAGCAGTCGTCTCGGGGGTAGGACTGAAGCTTTCTTT; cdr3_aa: CASSRLGGRTEAFF
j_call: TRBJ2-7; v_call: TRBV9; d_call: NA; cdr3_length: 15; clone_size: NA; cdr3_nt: TGTGCCAGCAGCCCATACAGGAGTTTAACCTACGAGCAGTACTTC; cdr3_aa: CASSPYRSLTYEQYF
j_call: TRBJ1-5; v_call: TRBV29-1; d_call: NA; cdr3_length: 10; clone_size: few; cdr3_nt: TGCAGCGTTGGGGATCAGCCCCAGCATTTT; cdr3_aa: CSVGDQPQHF
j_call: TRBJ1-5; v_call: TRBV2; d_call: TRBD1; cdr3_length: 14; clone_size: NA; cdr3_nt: TGTGCCAGCAGGCGGGACAGTAGCAATCAGCCCCAGCATTTT; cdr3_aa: CASRRDSSNQPQHF
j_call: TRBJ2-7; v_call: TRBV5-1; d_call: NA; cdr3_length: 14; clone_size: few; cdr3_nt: TGCGCCAGCAGCACCAGGGGGGGCTCATACGAGCAGTACTTC; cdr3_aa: CASSTRGGSYEQYF
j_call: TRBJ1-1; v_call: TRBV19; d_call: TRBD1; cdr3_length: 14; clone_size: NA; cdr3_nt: TGTGCCAGTCAAGACGGGACAGGGGTCACTGAAGCTTTCTTT; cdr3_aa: CASQDGTGVTEAFF
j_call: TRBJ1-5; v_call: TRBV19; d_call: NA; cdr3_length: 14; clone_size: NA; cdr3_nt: TGTGCCAGTAGTATAGTGGGGAGAAATCAGCCCCAGCATTTT; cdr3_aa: CASSIVGRNQPQHF
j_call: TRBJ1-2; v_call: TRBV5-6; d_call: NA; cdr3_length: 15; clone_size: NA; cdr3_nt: TGTGCCAGCAGCTTGGTCCCAGACTCTAACTATGGCTACACCTTC; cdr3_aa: CASSLVPDSNYGYTF
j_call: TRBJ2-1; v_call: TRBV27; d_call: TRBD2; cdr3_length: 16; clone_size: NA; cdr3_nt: TGTGCCAGCAGTCGAGTAGGGACTAGCGTACCCAATGAGCAGTTCTTC; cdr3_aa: CASSRVGTSVPNEQFF
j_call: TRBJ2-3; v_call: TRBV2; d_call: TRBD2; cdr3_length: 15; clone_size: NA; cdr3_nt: TGTGCCAGCAGGCCTTTAGCGGGAGTTCCAGATACGCAGTATTTT; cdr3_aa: CASRPLAGVPDTQYF
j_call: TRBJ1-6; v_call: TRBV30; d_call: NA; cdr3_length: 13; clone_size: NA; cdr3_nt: TGTGCCTGGGCAGCAGGGATGAGTTCACCCCTCCACTTT; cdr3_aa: CAWAAGMSSPLHF
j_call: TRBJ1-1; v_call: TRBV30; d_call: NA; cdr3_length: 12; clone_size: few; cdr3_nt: TGTGCCTGGAGTTCGGGGACCACTGAAGCTTTCTTT; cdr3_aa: CAWSSGTTEAFF
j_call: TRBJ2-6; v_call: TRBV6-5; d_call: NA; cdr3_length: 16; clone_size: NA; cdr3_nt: TGTGCCAGCAGTTACTCGGGGGTGGCCGGGGCCAACGTCCTGACTTTC; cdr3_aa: CASSYSGVAGANVLTF
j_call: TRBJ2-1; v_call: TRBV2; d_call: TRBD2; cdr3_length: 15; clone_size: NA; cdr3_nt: TGTGCCAGCAGCAAACTAGCGGGTTCTCTAGATGAGCAGTTCTTC; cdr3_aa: CASSKLAGSLDEQFF
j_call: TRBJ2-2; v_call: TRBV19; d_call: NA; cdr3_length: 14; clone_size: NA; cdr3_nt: TGTGCCAGTAGTACGGGACAGAACACCGGGGAGCTGTTTTTT; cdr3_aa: CASSTGQNTGELFF
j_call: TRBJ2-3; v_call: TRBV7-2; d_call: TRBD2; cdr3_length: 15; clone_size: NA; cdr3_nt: TGTGCCAGCAGCGGCCGGACTAGCGGAACAGATACGCAGTATTTT; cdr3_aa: CASSGRTSGTDTQYF
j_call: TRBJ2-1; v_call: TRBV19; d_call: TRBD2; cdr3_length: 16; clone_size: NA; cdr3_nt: TGTGCCAGTAGTAGGGGACTAGCGGGATCCTACAATGAGCAGTTCTTC; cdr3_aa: CASSRGLAGSYNEQFF
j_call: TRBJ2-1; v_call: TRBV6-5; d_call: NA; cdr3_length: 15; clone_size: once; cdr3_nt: TGTGCCAGCAGGCCCCTGGGAGTGGGAGGCAATGAGCAGTTCTTC; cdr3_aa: CASRPLGVGGNEQFF